The 26 T cell receptor beta chains below come from one sample, sequenced in a study of CXCR3-negative and CXCR3-positive naive CD8 T cells. 5' RACE that incorporated UMI labels was used to prepare the TRB cDNA libraries. From the 5' RACE reads, TCRdb lists one entry per CDR3 protein and no DNA. This sample's table has about 120,000 distinct CDR3 sequences. Sequencing input: naive CXCR3- CD8+ T cells from blood. Subset reported: CD45RO-CCR7+CD27+CD95- naive CD8+ T cells lacking CXCR3 (TNR3-). The source of these receptors is a human donor in good health. Some clones in this sample may be carry-over from other donors' samples.

This chain joins TRBV4-1 and TRBJ2-7; TCRdb proposes TRBD2, but this gene call is untestable without DNA. The CDR3 totals 15 residues. The germline gives CDR1 MGHRA, CDR2 YSYEKL. The CDR3 protein is CASSQGGLEFPEQYF.

V usage is TRBV28 and J usage is TRBJ2-1; TCRdb returns TRBD1, unconfirmable since there is no DNA. Germline V gene lookup returns CDR1 MDHEN and CDR2 SYDVKM. This CDR3 spans 16 amino acids. The CDR3 sequence is CASSLLHHRVGNEQFF.

V usage is TRBV28 and J usage is TRBJ1-4. The CDR3 is 14 residues long. Germline lookup yields CDR1 MDHEN and CDR2 SYDVKM. The CDR3: CASSLLRLGEKLFF.

V gene TRBV19 combines with J gene TRBJ2-1; checking the TCRdb D call of TRBD1 is not possible without DNA. The CDR3 length is 15 residues. Germline-derived CDR1 and CDR2 are LNHDA and SQIVND (reference sequence). CDR3 residues: CASSVTGGPYNEQFF. Variable domain in full (rest from reference TRBV19 and TRBJ2-1): DGGITQSPKYLFRKEGQNVTLSCEQNLNHDAMYWYRQDPGQGLRLIYYSQIVNDFQKGDIAEGYSVSREKKESFPLTVTSAQKNPTAFYLCASSVTGGPYNEQFFGPGTRLTVL.

The chain uses TRBV28 and TRBJ2-4; TCRdb names TRBD1, which stays unverified in the absence of DNA. This CDR3 spans 14 amino acids. In germline, CDR1 is MDHEN, CDR2 SYDVKM. CDR3: CASSSGGWKNIQYF.

The chain employs TRBV20-1 and TRBJ2-7. Germline V CDR1 and CDR2: DFQATT, SNEGSKA (reference sequence). This CDR3 is 15 amino acids long. CDR3 amino acids: CSAQDLFVTTYEQYF.

The rearrangement joins TRBV12-3 or TRBV12-4 to TRBJ2-3; as DNA is missing, the TRBD2 call by TCRdb cannot be tested. This CDR3 spans 15 amino acids. CDR3: CASRGTSGAQDTQYF.

The gene calls are TRBV29-1 and TRBJ2-2. Germline V gene lookup returns CDR1 SQVTM and CDR2 ANQGSEA. The CDR3 consists of 15 residues. The CDR3 protein is CSVVVRAPNTGELFF.

The V call is TRBV27, the J call TRBJ2-7. Germline assignment: CDR1 MNHEY and CDR2 SMNVEV (reference sequence). The CDR3 is made up of 11 amino acids. Here the CDR3 reads CASSSEDEQYF.

CDR3: CASSHGRPSYNEQFF. The rearrangement links TRBV3-1 to TRBJ2-1; checking the TCRdb D call of TRBD1 is not possible without DNA. The CDR3 is 15 amino acids. The germline CDR1 and CDR2 sequences are LGHDT and YNNKEL (reference sequence).

This chain links TRBV11-2 with TRBJ2-7; lacking DNA, the TRBD1 call made by TCRdb goes unchecked. Per the germline V gene, CDR1 is SGHAT and CDR2 is FQNNGV. The CDR3 loop spans 16 amino acids. CDR3 region: CASSLVVAGAIYEQYF.

The chain uses TRBV7-9 and TRBJ2-7; lacking DNA, the TRBD1 call made by TCRdb goes unchecked. This CDR3 comprises 18 residues. Germline V gives CDR1 SEHNR, CDR2 FQNEAQ (reference sequence). This chain's CDR3 is CASSQPKEQGQGEYEQYF.

The chain combines TRBV7-2 with TRBJ2-7; TCRdb selects TRBD1, and the lack of DNA leaves this call unchecked. Per the germline V gene, CDR1 is SGHTA and CDR2 is FQGNSA. This CDR3 contains 15 residues. CDR3 loop: CASSLWRGSFYEQYF.

V is TRBV27 and J is TRBJ2-1; TCRdb's D call of TRBD2 is untestable without DNA. Germline V gives CDR1 MNHEY, CDR2 SMNVEV (reference sequence). The CDR3 runs 14 residues. Here the CDR3 reads CASRRGGPHNEQFF.

The rearrangement uses TRBV7-9 and TRBJ2-7; TCRdb calls TRBD1, which cannot be checked without DNA. The CDR3 is 13 residues long. Per germline, CDR1 SEHNR and CDR2 FQNEAQ (reference sequence). CDR3 in amino acids: CASSGTLTYEQYF.

Here the CDR3 reads CASSLRQYNEQFF. The V gene is TRBV5-5, the J gene TRBJ2-1; TCRdb calls TRBD1, which cannot be checked without DNA. The CDR3 totals 13 residues. Germline lookup yields CDR1 SGHKS and CDR2 YYEKEE (reference sequence).

V usage is TRBV12-3 or TRBV12-4 and J usage is TRBJ1-2; TCRdb calls TRBD1, which cannot be checked without DNA. The CDR3 spans 15 residues. The CDR3 reads CASIPQAGVYKGYTF.

The J gene is TRBJ2-7, the V gene TRBV12-3 or TRBV12-4; TCRdb reports TRBD1, a call that lacks DNA to check it against. The CDR3 runs to 11 residues. CDR3 in amino acids: CASSDRYEQYF.

This chain connects TRBV12-3 or TRBV12-4 to TRBJ2-7; TCRdb's D call of TRBD2 is untestable without DNA. There are 18 residues in the CDR3. This CDR3 is CASSLGFSGKVTVYEQYF.

The chain recombines TRBV19 with TRBJ2-5; with no DNA, the TCRdb D assignment of TRBD1 cannot be verified. Germline values: CDR1 LNHDA, CDR2 SQIVND (reference sequence). The CDR3 consists of 16 residues. The CDR3 loop reads CASSTRDRAGQETQYF. Drawing the rest from reference TRBV19 and TRBJ2-5, the complete variable domain is DGGITQSPKYLFRKEGQNVTLSCEQNLNHDAMYWYRQDPGQGLRLIYYSQIVNDFQKGDIAEGYSVSREKKESFPLTVTSAQKNPTAFYLCASSTRDRAGQETQYFGPGTRLLVL.

This chain connects TRBV28 to TRBJ2-1; as DNA is missing, the TRBD2 call by TCRdb cannot be tested. The CDR3 extends over 17 amino acids. Germline CDR1 MDHEN, CDR2 SYDVKM. The CDR3 loop reads CASSLSIAGRVYNEQFF.

The rearrangement links TRBV5-6 to TRBJ1-1; TCRdb's assignment of TRBD1 cannot be checked, as there is no DNA. This CDR3 is 13 amino acids long. The germline V gene has CDR1 SGHDT and CDR2 YYEEEE. CDR3 sequence: CASNPRGEAEAFF.

The chain carries TRBV5-4 and TRBJ2-7; TCRdb's assignment of TRBD2 cannot be checked, as there is no DNA. The CDR3 length is 15 residues. CDR1 and CDR2 (germline): SGHNT, YYREEE (reference sequence). CDR3: CASSATLAGTYEQYF.

The rearrangement joins TRBV7-8 to TRBJ2-1; TCRdb selects TRBD1, and the lack of DNA leaves this call unchecked. CDR3 length: 15 amino acids. Germline CDR1 SGHVS, CDR2 FQNEAQ. The CDR3 reads CASSERTGALSEQFF.

This chain uses TRBV15 with TRBJ2-7; TCRdb proposes TRBD1, but this gene call is untestable without DNA. Per germline, CDR1 LNHNV and CDR2 YYDKDF (reference sequence). The CDR3 length is 16 residues. CDR3 in amino acids: CATSVGAGTGGHEQYF.

The chain is built from TRBV20-1 and TRBJ2-3. Germline CDR1 and CDR2: DFQATT and SNEGSKA (reference sequence). This CDR3 has 15 residues. CDR3 in amino acids: CSAPNTGLATDKQYF.